One sample yielded the 10 T cell receptor beta chains listed below, sequenced in a study of blood T cell repertoires in COVID-19. Profiling relied on immunoSEQ multiplex PCR, and the TCRdb table lists in-frame clones only, not all of them. The sample lists approximately 140,000 clones, over 60% occurring once. Sequencing input: peripheral blood. These receptors all come from a man aged 45-60 years with acute or convalescent COVID-19.

The chain couples TRBV10-2 to TRBJ2-7, with 7 bases identical to TRBD1. The CDR3 has 13 residues. Trimming removed 6 bases from V and 4 bases from J; junction bases left unmatched: 6. The germline gives CDR1 WSHSY, CDR2 SAAADI. CDR3: CASRAGTAYEQYF. The CDR3 nucleotides read TGCGCCAGCAGGGCCGGGACAGCATACGAGCAGTACTTC.

The J gene is TRBJ2-7, the V gene TRBV18; 8 bases agree with TRBD1. Trimming removed 4 bases from V and 7 bases from J; junction bases left unmatched: 9. Germline V lookup: CDR1 KGHSH, CDR2 LQKENI. The CDR3 is 14 amino acids. The CDR3 loop reads CASSLRTGTGEQYV. The CDR3 coding sequence is TGTGCCAGCTCACTGCGGACAGGGACGGGGGAGCAGTACGTC.

This chain connects TRBV27 to TRBJ1-5; 7 bases line up with TRBD1. Per the germline V gene, CDR1 is MNHEY and CDR2 is SMNVEV (reference sequence). This CDR3 contains 19 residues. J was trimmed by 0 bases and V by 5 bases; bases with no gene match: 16. The CDR3 DNA follows: TGTGCCAGCAGTCCAATCGGGACAGACGATCCCAATAGCAATCAGCCCCAGCATTTT. Its protein is CASSPIGTDDPNSNQPQHF.

The chain recombines TRBV25-1 with TRBJ2-6; 9 nucleotides agree with TRBD1. This CDR3 region has 17 residues. The ends lost 7 bases at V and 0 bases at J; junction bases unmatched: 7. Germline CDR1 and CDR2: MGHDK and SYGVNS. In nucleotides, the CDR3 is TGTGCCAGCACCCCAGGGACAGGGAACTCTGGGGCCAACGTCCTGACTTTC. It yields the protein CASTPGTGNSGANVLTF.

The rearrangement links TRBV19 to TRBJ2-2; weak D call: TRBD2 (6 bases). The germline V gene encodes CDR1 LNHDA and CDR2 SQIVND (reference sequence). The V gene lost 6 bases and the J gene lost 3 bases, with 11 bases spanning the gap. This CDR3 spans 14 amino acids. CDR3 in amino acids: CASRGLQHTGELFF. Here the CDR3 DNA reads TGTGCCAGTAGAGGACTACAACACACCGGGGAGCTGTTTTTT.

This sequence joins TRBV29-1 and TRBJ1-2, with TRBD1 as a possible D gene (5 bases). CDR1 is SQVTM, CDR2 ANQGSEA, per germline. V lost 2 bases and J 2 bases, leaving 18 bases between the germline ends. This CDR3 has 16 residues. The CDR3: CSVESPPGRVNYGYTF. The CDR3 DNA follows: TGCAGCGTTGAAAGTCCCCCGGGCAGGGTCAACTATGGCTACACCTTC.

V gene TRBV5-1 combines with J gene TRBJ1-4; 8 bases match TRBD1. CDR1 is SGHRS, CDR2 YFSETQ, per germline. The CDR3 loop spans 16 amino acids. V lost 0 bases, J lost 8 bases, and 9 bases stayed unmatched. The CDR3 DNA is TGCGCCAGCAGCTTGGACCCGGACAGGGCGAGGGAAAAACTGTTTTTT. This sequence encodes CASSLDPDRAREKLFF.

This chain joins TRBV29-1 and TRBJ2-2; TRBD1 matches 8 bases. There are 14 residues in the CDR3. Germline V gene sequence: CDR1 SQVTM, CDR2 ANQGSEA. With 3 bases clipped from V and 4 bases from J, the junction kept 4 bases outside the gene matches. The CDR3 protein is CSVESDRATGELFF. DNA for the CDR3: TGCAGCGTTGAGTCGGACAGGGCCACCGGGGAGCTGTTTTTT.

This clone was counted a few times. The chain carries TRBV5-1 and TRBJ1-1; TRBD1 agrees at 8 bases. Germline V gene data show CDR1 as SGHRS and CDR2 as YFSETQ. V dropped 4 bases and J dropped 1; count of bases not matched to a gene: 6. CDR3 length: 15 residues. CDR3 sequence reads: CASSTQTGENTEAFF. The CDR3 coding sequence is TGCGCCAGCAGCACCCAGACAGGGGAGAACACTGAAGCTTTCTTT.

The chain combines TRBV2 with TRBJ1-2, with 10 nucleotides matching TRBD1. This CDR3 has 15 amino acids. J lost 4 bases, V lost 9 bases, and 11 bases had no gene match. Germline CDR1 is SNHLY and CDR2 is FYNNEI. The CDR3 nucleotides are TGTGCCAGAAAAGTACCGGGACAGGGGACCTATGGCTACACCTTC. Its translation is CARKVPGQGTYGYTF. Using reference TRBV2 and TRBJ1-2 for the parts outside the CDR3, the full variable domain is EPEVTQTPSHQVTQMGQEVILRCVPISNHLYFYWYRQILGQKVEFLVSFYNNEISEKSEIFDDQFSVERPDGSNFTLKIRSTKLEDSAMYFCARKVPGQGTYGYTFGSGTRLTVV.